This T cell receptor (beta chain) is from a study of human T cells and chemical hapten exposure. Study outcomes and limitations: Large CDR3 similarity clusters arose significantly more often from expanded TCRs than from controls.

Time point reported: patch test 1, 2 weeks after DPC sensitization. Sample treatment: therapeutic diphenylcyclopropenone sensitization with weekly scalp DPC. In this sample, this clonotype turned up many times. What it binds is not known. This CDR3 contains 14 residues. The germline CDR1 and CDR2 sequences are SGHDN and FVKESK. V was cut by 1 base and J by 8 bases, with 14 bases left in between. MiXCR was run by TCRdb on the RACE reads, yielding one entry per CDR3 protein. The sample comprises more than 65,000 distinct CDR3 sequences, over 6% of which are singletons, and roughly 1.6% rests with the top ten.

The rearrangement uses TRBV14 and TRBJ1-1; D gene uncertain. This sequence originates from a woman aged 25 to 39 with alopecia areata. Some clones in this sample may be carry-over from other donors' samples. Sequenced here: whole blood, sampled in connection with sensitization to the hapten diphenylcyclopropenone (DPC). The CDR3 DNA reads TGTGCCAGCAGCCAAGTAAGTCGTGGGGTCGAAGCTTTCTTT. This encodes CASSQVSRGVEAFF.